The 3 T cell receptor beta chains below come from one sample, sequenced in a study of blood T cell repertoires in COVID-19. TCRdb's table, derived via immunoSEQ multiplex PCR, lists solely in-frame clones and lacks some. The sample holds just under 250,000 clones, about 89% seen once. Sequencing was carried out using PBMCs or T cells enriched from blood (not recorded which). Receptors originate from a woman younger than 45 who had recovered from COVID-19.

The V gene is TRBV28, the J gene TRBJ1-2, with a weak D call TRBD1 (6 bases). The germline V gene encodes CDR1 MDHEN and CDR2 SYDVKM. The CDR3 covers 13 residues. The V end lost 6 bases, the J end lost 3 bases, and 11 bases lay between the germline ends. The CDR3 loop is CASSLGGHYGYTF. In DNA, the CDR3 is TGTGCCAGCAGCCTAGGGGGACACTATGGCTACACCTTC.

The chain links TRBV28 to TRBJ2-7; a weak D match, TRBD1 (6 bases). Germline V gives CDR1 MDHEN, CDR2 SYDVKM. Deletions cut 8 bases from V and 2 bases from J, with 22 bases between. This CDR3 is 16 amino acids long. As DNA, the CDR3 is TGTGCCAGCGTCCCGGGGTACAGGGACAAGGCCTACGAGCAGTACTTC. It translates to CASVPGYRDKAYEQYF.

The chain uses TRBV7-6 and TRBJ2-1; D is possibly TRBD2 (5 bases). Germline V gene sequence: CDR1 SGHVS, CDR2 FNYEAQ. Trimming shortened V by 4 bases and J by 6 bases, and 10 bases separated the two germline ends. The length of the CDR3 is 13 residues. The DNA for the CDR3 is TGTGCCAGCAGCTACTCCACTAGCAATGAGCAGTTCTTC. Its protein is CASSYSTSNEQFF.